The 2 T cell receptor beta chains below were found in one sample sequenced in a study of response to subunit inactivated influenza vaccine (dated by TCRdb to about 2018). Libraries were constructed by RT-PCR. The sequencing machine was an Illumina HiSeq 2500. In TCRdb, the public reads were trimmed at Q25 with fastp and aligned with MiXCR, with productive beta chains retained. Each entry is one CDR3 protein sequence, shown with its most common DNA and genes. This sample gives over 800,000 distinct CDR3 sequences in total; around 21% of them show up just once. Jointly, the top ten make up roughly a tenth of the sample. The source material was PBMCs from blood, sampled more than 4 days after vaccination. The receptors derive from a man between 45 and 60 years old who received an inactivated influenza vaccine. Donor details come from another sample of the same person, matched by shared clones.

This clonotype was counted between two and nine times. The chain combines TRBV29-1 with TRBJ1-1; the match to TRBD1 covers 8 bases. The germline V gene encodes CDR1 SQVTM and CDR2 ANQGSEA. There are 13 residues in the CDR3. Unmatched junction bases numbered 1, after V lost 3 bases and J lost 1 base. This CDR3 is CSVEGTGNTEAFF. DNA for the CDR3: TGCAGCGTTGAGGGGACAGGGAACACTGAAGCTTTCTTT.

The chain combines TRBV7-2 with TRBJ1-5; tentatively, D is TRBD1 (6 bases). Per germline, CDR1 SGHTA and CDR2 FQGNSA. The V and J ends lost 1 base and 0 bases respectively, with 10 bases between them. The CDR3 contains 16 residues. The CDR3 nucleotides read TGTGCCAGCAGCTTAGTGGGGACATATAGCAATCAGCCCCAGCATTTT. Translated, it gives CASSLVGTYSNQPQHF.